Each of the 32 T cell receptor beta chains below was sequenced from the same sample in a study of T-cell reconstitution after alpha-beta-depleted transplantation in children (dated by TCRdb to the mid-2010s). The library was made by PCR. TCRdb lists the instrument as Illumina HiSeq 2500. TCR libraries were prepared with molecular barcoding, using unique molecular identifiers to normalize TCRbeta repertoire quantification. Clones were called with MiXCR by TCRdb after fastp trimmed the public reads at Q25, and only in-frame beta chains were retained. One record per CDR3 amino acid sequence lists the most common genes and DNA. This sample has roughly 790,000 distinct CDR3 sequences in its table, and roughly 15% of those were observed once. In total, the top ten clones hold 5% of the sample. The label giving this sample's treatment or condition can be read as: allogeneic hematopoietic cell transplantation with graft depleted of TCRalphabeta T cells and CD19 B cells.

Sequences were derived from PBMCs, mostly from graft donor cells, sampled 360 days after TCRalphabeta/CD19-depleted stem cell transplant. Source of these receptors: a male patient aged 10 to 17 who had a stem cell transplant for acute lymphoblastic leukemia, so the T cells may come from the graft donor.

This chain joins TRBV10-3 and TRBJ1-5; unclear D gene. Germline lookup yields CDR1 ENHRY and CDR2 SYGVKD. The CDR3 consists of 13 residues. The ends were cut back, 2 bases at V and 6 bases at J, with 8 bases in the middle. The CDR3: CAISEGGFQPQHF. The CDR3 bases are TGTGCCATCAGTGAGGGTGGGTTTCAGCCCCAGCATTTT.

V gene TRBV6-5 combines with J gene TRBJ1-2; no definite D call. Trimming cost V 0 bases and J 0 bases, with 14 bases left between them. The CDR3 has 17 amino acids. Germline CDR1 reads MNHEY; CDR2 reads SVGAGI. CDR3 sequence: CASSYSAAPGSNYGYTF. CDR3 coding DNA: TGTGCCAGCAGTTACTCGGCGGCTCCAGGTTCTAACTATGGCTACACCTTC.

This clonotype came up many times. This sequence joins TRBV5-1 and TRBJ1-1; maybe TRBD1 (5 bases). V lost 0 bases, J lost 6 bases, and 15 bases lay in between. The CDR3 sequence is 15 residues long. Germline V gene data show CDR1 as SGHRS and CDR2 as YFSETQ. The CDR3 nucleotides are TGCGCCAGCAGCTTGGGTGAGGGTAGGGGCGCTGAAGCTTTCTTT. Its protein is CASSLGEGRGAEAFF. The entire variable domain, with the rest obtained from reference TRBV5-1 and TRBJ1-1, is as follows: KAGVTQTPRYLIKTRGQQVTLSCSPISGHRSVSWYQQTPGQGLQFLFEYFSETQRNKGNFPGRFSGRQFSNSRSEMNVSTLELGDSALYLCASSLGEGRGAEAFFGQGTRLTVV.

CDR3 DNA sequence: TGTGCCAGCAGCCAAGAATCCCGACTAGCGGAAGGCCCCCAAGAGACCCAGTACTTC. Encoded protein: CASSQESRLAEGPQETQYF. V and J are TRBV14 and TRBJ2-5, with 9 bases fitting TRBD2. There are 19 residues in the CDR3. From germline, CDR1 is SGHDN and CDR2 FVKESK. The ends lost 0 bases at V and 1 base at J; junction bases unmatched: 12.

This clonotype was seen a handful of times. The V call is TRBV7-9, the J call TRBJ2-7; D possibly uses TRBD1 or TRBD2 (5 bases each). The germline V and J ends were trimmed by 4 bases and 3 bases, with 16 bases remaining between them. The CDR3 runs 15 residues. CDR1 is SEHNR and CDR2 is FQNEAQ in the germline V gene (reference sequence). The CDR3 sequence: CASSSYGAASYEQYF. The CDR3 DNA is TGTGCCAGCAGCTCTTACGGGGCGGCTAGCTACGAGCAGTACTTC.

The rearrangement uses TRBV12-3 or TRBV12-4 and TRBJ2-5; 9 positions agree with TRBD1. The CDR3 spans 14 residues. Trimming removed 6 bases from V and 10 bases from J; junction bases left unmatched: 12. This CDR3 reads CASRDTGGQVDQYF. DNA for the CDR3: TGTGCCAGCAGAGATACAGGGGGCCAAGTAGACCAGTACTTC.

This CDR3 reads CASLAAGGRGTEAFF. The CDR3 region has the DNA TGTGCAAGTCTAGCGGCAGGGGGCCGAGGCACTGAAGCTTTCTTT. This sequence joins TRBV7-9 and TRBJ1-1; 8 positions agree with TRBD1. The CDR3 consists of 15 residues. CDR1 is SEHNR, CDR2 FQNEAQ, per germline (reference sequence). The whole variable domain, remainder taken from reference TRBV7-9 and TRBJ1-1, is DTGVSQNPRHKITKRGQNVTFRCDPISEHNRLYWYRQTLGQGPEFLTYFQNEAQLEKSRLLSDRFSAERPKGSFSTLEIQRTEQGDSAMYLCASLAAGGRGTEAFFGQGTRLTVV.

The rearrangement joins TRBV12-3 or TRBV12-4 to TRBJ2-7, with TRBD2 identical over 10 bases. The CDR3 spans 13 residues. J lost 3 bases, V lost 10 bases, and 6 bases had no gene match. CDR3 residues: CATARTSGYEQYF. CDR3 nucleotides: TGTGCCACCGCACGGACTAGCGGCTACGAGCAGTACTTC.

This clonotype was counted many times. This chain connects TRBV5-1 to TRBJ2-1; 12 nucleotides match TRBD2. V lost 3 bases and J lost 6; bases outside the gene matches: 7. The CDR3 sequence is 16 residues long. Germline loops: CDR1 SGHRS, CDR2 YFSETQ. CDR3 amino acids: CASSSSGRAHINEQFF. DNA for the CDR3: TGCGCCAGCAGCTCTAGCGGGAGGGCCCATATCAATGAGCAGTTCTTC.

This clonotype was observed a few times. This sequence joins TRBV20-1 and TRBJ2-3; D may be TRBD2 (5 bases). Trimming stripped 4 bases from V and 0 bases from J, with 14 bases between. The V gene's germline CDR1 is DFQATT and CDR2 SNEGSKA (reference sequence). The CDR3 covers 15 residues. CDR3 bases: TGCAGTGCTAACCGAGCGGAGACTAGCACAGATACGCAGTATTTT. Its protein product is CSANRAETSTDTQYF.

A note on this clonotype: A read error may be the cause here, since a much bigger clone is one base away. The DNA for the CDR3 is TGCGCCAGCAGCTTCGCGGAAATGAACACTAAAGCTTTCTTT. It encodes CASSFAEMNTKAFF. The J gene is TRBJ1-1, the V gene TRBV5-1; D gene ambiguous. CDR3 length: 14 residues. CDR1 and CDR2 (germline): SGHRS, YFSETQ.

This clonotype came up a few times. This rearrangement joins TRBV3-1 to TRBJ1-1, with D unresolved. V gave up 2 bases and J gave up 5 bases, with 9 bases separating them. Germline V gives CDR1 LGHDT, CDR2 YNNKEL (reference sequence). The CDR3 length is 13 residues. The CDR3: CASSQRRWTEAFF. CDR3 in DNA: TGTGCCAGCAGCCAACGGCGTTGGACTGAAGCTTTCTTT.

This clonotype was observed a handful of times. CDR3 nucleotides: TGTGCCAGCAGTGATAGTGGGCAAGAGACCCAGTACTTC. It translates to CASSDSGQETQYF. The chain carries TRBV2 and TRBJ2-5; D remains ambiguous. This CDR3 contains 13 residues. The V gene lost 3 bases and the J gene lost 2 bases, with 7 bases spanning the gap. Germline V gene sequence: CDR1 SNHLY, CDR2 FYNNEI.

The chain employs TRBV12-3 or TRBV12-4 and TRBJ2-1, with TRBD2 matching 11 bases. This CDR3 is 14 amino acids long. V was pared by 3 bases and J by 10 bases, with 5 bases of the junction left unmatched. Here the CDR3 reads CASSLLAGGWEQFF. As DNA, the CDR3 is TGTGCCAGCAGTTTGCTAGCGGGAGGATGGGAGCAGTTCTTC.

The sample holds a few counts of this clonotype. The chain links TRBV12-3 or TRBV12-4 to TRBJ1-2; D may be TRBD1 (6 bases). The CDR3 spans 16 residues. The V and J ends lost 4 bases and 5 bases respectively, with 20 bases between them. CDR3 amino acids: CASSSHPPGVPYGYTF. CDR3 nucleotide sequence: TGTGCCAGCAGTTCACACCCCCCAGGGGTTCCTTATGGCTACACCTTC.

The chain carries TRBV3-1 and TRBJ2-7; 8 positions match TRBD2. The V gene's germline CDR1 is LGHDT and CDR2 YNNKEL (reference sequence). The length of the CDR3 is 14 residues. The junction had 8 bases not matched to a gene; V was cut back by 4 bases and J by 6 bases. In DNA form, the CDR3 reads TGTGCCAGCAGCCCCCGGGAGGGCCGGGTCGAGCAGTACTTC. This translates into CASSPREGRVEQYF.

A note on this clonotype: This may stem from a read error, because a much larger clone lies one nucleotide away. The chain combines TRBV5-1 with TRBJ1-5; no clear D. Germline loops: CDR1 SGHRS, CDR2 YFSETQ. CDR3 length: 13 residues. Trimming stripped 0 bases from V and 3 bases from J, with 4 bases between. The CDR3 loop reads CASSLGTNQPQHF. The DNA of the CDR3 is TGCGCCAGCAGCTTGGGGACCAATCAGCCCCAGCATTTT.

The CDR3 bases are TGTGCCAGCAGCCCGGGGACAGGACTATTTGAAGCTTTCTTT. This translates into CASSPGTGLFEAFF. The genes are TRBV3-1 and TRBJ1-1; 8 nucleotides agree with TRBD1. Germline lookup yields CDR1 LGHDT and CDR2 YNNKEL (reference sequence). The ends lost 4 bases at V and 7 bases at J; junction bases unmatched: 8. The CDR3 is 14 residues long.

J is TRBJ2-3 and V is TRBV12-3 or TRBV12-4, with D uncertain. V gave up 7 bases and J gave up 1 base, with 12 bases separating them. This CDR3 spans 14 amino acids. The CDR3 bases are TGTGCCAGCACCTTGCTAGAGGGCACAGATACGCAGTATTTT. Its translation is CASTLLEGTDTQYF.

The rearrangement links TRBV7-6 to TRBJ2-7; 8 bases match TRBD2. From germline, CDR1 is SGHVS and CDR2 FNYEAQ. This CDR3 region has 16 residues. The junction had 11 bases not matched to a gene; V was cut back by 2 bases and J by 5 bases. The CDR3 sequence is CASSLSQSGSGNEQYF. CDR3 nucleotides: TGTGCCAGCAGCTTATCACAGAGCGGGAGTGGCAACGAGCAGTACTTC.

This chain uses TRBV20-1 with TRBJ2-7; TRBD1 matches at 11 bases. The CDR3 has 13 amino acids. V was pared by 3 bases and J by 6 bases, with 4 bases of the junction left unmatched. The germline V gene has CDR1 DFQATT and CDR2 SNEGSKA (reference sequence). The CDR3 sequence: CSASGTGGIEQYF. CDR3 sequence (DNA): TGCAGTGCTAGCGGGACAGGGGGGATCGAGCAGTACTTC.

The chain carries TRBV5-5 and TRBJ2-7; 10 nucleotides agree with TRBD1. After removal of 2 bases from V and 5 bases from J, the junction contained 4 bases not matched to a gene. The germline CDR1 and CDR2 sequences are SGHKS and YYEKEE (reference sequence). CDR3 size: 14 residues. CDR3 region: CASSFGTGEHEQYF. The CDR3 DNA is TGTGCCAGCAGCTTCGGGACAGGGGAGCACGAGCAGTACTTC.

The chain carries TRBV5-1 and TRBJ2-7; a weak D match, TRBD1 (5 bases). This CDR3 contains 13 residues. Per germline, CDR1 SGHRS and CDR2 YFSETQ. With 5 bases removed from V and 4 bases from J, the gap between germline ends came to 13 bases. Here the CDR3 reads CASRPPDIYEQYF. The CDR3 DNA reads as TGCGCCAGCAGGCCCCCGGACATTTACGAGCAGTACTTC.

This clonotype was seen repeatedly, ten times or more. This rearrangement joins TRBV10-3 to TRBJ2-7; TRBD2 aligns across 11 bases. V was clipped by 8 bases and J by 7 bases; unmatched bases: 10. CDR1 and CDR2 from the germline V gene are ENHRY and SYGVKD. The CDR3 extends over 14 amino acids. The CDR3 loop reads CAIRGTSGTLEQYF. The CDR3, as DNA: TGTGCCATCCGGGGGACTAGCGGTACGCTGGAGCAGTACTTC.

This chain's CDR3 is CASSGLLNPYTDTQYF. The DNA for the CDR3 is TGTGCCAGCAGTGGCCTCCTCAACCCTTACACAGATACGCAGTATTTT. The chain carries TRBV6-2 or TRBV6-3 and TRBJ2-3; D is uncertain. This CDR3 contains 16 residues. The germline V gene encodes CDR1 MNHEY and CDR2 SVGEGT. V was shortened by 5 bases and J by 2 bases, with 17 bases between the two germline ends.

This clonotype was seen more than once but under ten times. The chain couples TRBV11-2 to TRBJ2-7; 8 positions agree with TRBD2. CDR1 and CDR2 (germline): SGHAT, FQNNGV. With 1 base clipped from V and 0 bases from J, the junction kept 17 bases outside the gene matches. CDR3 length: 20 amino acids. The CDR3 sequence: CASSLGNLLAGSPNSYEQYF. CDR3 nucleotide sequence: TGTGCCAGCAGCTTAGGAAATTTATTAGCGGGGTCCCCTAACTCCTACGAGCAGTACTTC. The full variable domain, in which reference TRBV11-2 and TRBJ2-7 provide the parts outside the CDR3, is EAGVAQSPRYKIIEKRQSVAFWCNPISGHATLYWYQQILGQGPKLLIQFQNNGVVDDSQLPKDRFSAERLKGVDSTLKIQPAKLEDSAVYLCASSLGNLLAGSPNSYEQYFGPGTRLTVT.

The chain uses TRBV5-1 and TRBJ1-6, with no clear D. This CDR3 contains 14 residues. V was pared by 4 bases and J by 13 bases, with 18 bases between. Looked up from germline, CDR1 is SGHRS and CDR2 is YFSETQ. The DNA for the CDR3 is TGCGCCAGCAGCCCGGAGCATAATTCAGCGCCCCTCCACTTT. Encoded protein: CASSPEHNSAPLHF.

This sequence joins TRBV7-3 and TRBJ1-3; 7 bases fit TRBD1. Looked up from germline, CDR1 is SGHTA and CDR2 is FQGTGA. This CDR3 is 14 amino acids long. Trimming took 11 bases from V and 9 from J; bases not matched to a gene: 16. The CDR3: CAGVDRPTDRTIYF. The CDR3 DNA follows: TGTGCCGGAGTGGACAGGCCAACCGACCGCACCATATATTTT.

This clonotype was recorded at least ten times. The V and J genes are TRBV5-5 and TRBJ2-6; the match to TRBD1 covers 9 bases. The CDR3 totals 17 residues. With 4 bases clipped from V and 4 bases from J, the junction kept 9 bases outside the gene matches. Per the germline V gene, CDR1 is SGHKS and CDR2 is YYEKEE (reference sequence). Here the CDR3 reads CASSTIQGARGANVLTF. The CDR3 nucleotides read TGTGCCAGCAGCACAATACAGGGGGCGAGGGGGGCCAACGTCCTGACTTTC.

This clonotype was observed a few times. The chain joins TRBV12-3 or TRBV12-4 to TRBJ2-5; D may correspond to TRBD1 or TRBD2 (5 bases each). V dropped 5 bases and J dropped 3 bases, with 13 bases sitting between them. The CDR3 runs to 14 residues. CDR3 coding DNA: TGTGCCAGCAGTCCCAGGGACGGAAAAGAGACCCAGTACTTC. This sequence encodes CASSPRDGKETQYF.

V gene TRBV3-1 combines with J gene TRBJ2-1, with D possibly being TRBD2 (6 bases). CDR1 and CDR2 from the germline V gene are LGHDT and YNNKEL (reference sequence). The CDR3 is made up of 15 amino acids. Trimming left V 1 base short and J 7 bases short, with 14 bases between. The CDR3 spells CASSQGVPGRNEQFF. CDR3 in DNA: TGTGCCAGCAGCCAAGGCGTGCCAGGGAGGAATGAGCAGTTCTTC.

The rearrangement links TRBV5-1 to TRBJ2-5; the D call may be TRBD1 or TRBD2 (5 bases each). Trimming shortened V by 0 bases and J by 5 bases, and 14 bases separated the two germline ends. Germline V gene sequence: CDR1 SGHRS, CDR2 YFSETQ. The CDR3 spans 15 residues. The CDR3 sequence: CASSLVDGALETQYF. The CDR3 nucleotides read TGCGCCAGCAGCTTGGTAGACGGGGCCCTGGAGACCCAGTACTTC.